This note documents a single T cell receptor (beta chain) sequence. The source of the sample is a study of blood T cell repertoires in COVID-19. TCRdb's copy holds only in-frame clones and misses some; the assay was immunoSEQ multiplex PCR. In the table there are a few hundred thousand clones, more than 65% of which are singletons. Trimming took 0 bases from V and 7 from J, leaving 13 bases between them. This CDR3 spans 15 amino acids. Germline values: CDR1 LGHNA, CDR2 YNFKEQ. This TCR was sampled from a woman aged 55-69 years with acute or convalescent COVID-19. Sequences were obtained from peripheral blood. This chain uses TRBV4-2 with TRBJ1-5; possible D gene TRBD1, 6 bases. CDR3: CASSQDQGLRQPQHF. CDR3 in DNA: TGTGCCAGCAGCCAAGACCAGGGGCTTAGGCAGCCCCAGCATTTT.